The 24 T cell receptor beta chains listed next were all sequenced from one sample in a study of cytomegalovirus exposure and HLA in healthy donors. PCR was performed using 60 Vbeta and 13 Jbeta primers. Clones were sequenced by immunoSEQ multiplex PCR, and TCRdb holds only the in-frame ones, with some missing. The sample contains 150,000 to 200,000 clones, around 81% of which appear only once. Sample: PBMCs. Receptors were obtained from a middle-aged woman in good health and CMV-seronegative.

CDR3 coding DNA: TGTGCCAGCAGAGACCTAGTCGGCCGCACAGATACGCAGTATTTT. It is translated as CASRDLVGRTDTQYF. The chain carries TRBV6-1 and TRBJ2-3; D remains unclear. CDR3 size: 15 residues. The germline V gene encodes CDR1 MNHNS and CDR2 SASEGT. Trimming cost V 6 bases and J 1 base, with 14 bases left between them.

This clone was counted a few times. This chain uses TRBV2 with TRBJ2-5; 14 bases fit TRBD2. The CDR3 is 15 residues long. Trimming removed 7 bases from V and 4 bases from J; junction bases left unmatched: 5. Per germline, CDR1 SNHLY and CDR2 FYNNEI. CDR3 bases: TGTGCCAGCAAAGAGGGACTAGCGGGAGTAGAGACCCAGTACTTC. Residues: CASKEGLAGVETQYF.

This chain links TRBV27 with TRBJ1-4; 9 bases map to TRBD1. V lost 0 bases, J lost 6 bases, and 5 bases stayed unmatched. The germline gives CDR1 MNHEY, CDR2 SMNVEV (reference sequence). The CDR3 length is 16 residues. CDR3 nucleotides: TGTGCCAGCAGTTTATCGACACAGGGGGCCTATGAAAAACTGTTTTTT. Translated, it gives CASSLSTQGAYEKLFF.

The rearrangement links TRBV5-1 to TRBJ2-1; 14 bases map to TRBD2. This CDR3 has 17 amino acids. The junction had 7 bases not matched to a gene; V was cut back by 3 bases and J by 5 bases. Per the germline V gene, CDR1 is SGHRS and CDR2 is YFSETQ. The CDR3 sequence: CASSWRLAGGGDNEQFF. The CDR3 DNA sequence: TGCGCCAGCAGCTGGAGACTAGCGGGAGGGGGGGACAATGAGCAGTTCTTC.

V is TRBV20-1 and J is TRBJ2-1, with D unresolved. The germline V and J ends were trimmed by 3 bases and 6 bases, with 6 bases remaining between them. CDR1 and CDR2 from the germline V gene are DFQATT and SNEGSKA (reference sequence). CDR3 length: 11 amino acids. CDR3 nucleotides: TGCAGTGCTAGTCGTGTCAATGAGCAGTTCTTC. It codes for CSASRVNEQFF.

The chain joins TRBV21-1 to TRBJ2-5; the table's D call, TRBD1, was not checked against the DNA. TRBV21-1 constitutes a pseudogene. The CDR3 totals 15 residues. DNA of the CDR3: TGTGCCAGCAGCTATCCCGCAGGGGAACAAGAGACCCAGTACTTC. Protein product: CASSYPAGEQETQYF.

This clone was seen a few times. This chain uses TRBV27 with TRBJ1-2; D is unclear. Germline CDR1 reads MNHEY; CDR2 reads SMNVEV (reference sequence). The CDR3 extends over 13 amino acids. V lost 0 bases to trimming and J lost 6 bases, with 8 bases between them. As DNA, the CDR3 is TGTGCCAGCAGTTTATCGAACAAGAATGGCTACACCTTC. Encoded protein: CASSLSNKNGYTF.

This clone appeared once. The chain combines TRBV7-8 with TRBJ2-2, with D perhaps matching TRBD1 (6 bases). Looked up from germline, CDR1 is SGHVS and CDR2 is FQNEAQ. V lost 5 bases and J lost 4, with 8 bases in between. The CDR3 length is 13 residues. CDR3 protein: CASSEGGTGELFF. In nucleotides, the CDR3 is TGTGCCAGCAGCGAAGGGGGCACCGGGGAGCTGTTTTTT.

The gene calls are TRBV28 and TRBJ2-7, with 9 bases matching TRBD2. The CDR3 length is 13 residues. The trim removed 7 bases at V and 2 bases at J, leaving 3 bases unmatched. The germline gives CDR1 MDHEN, CDR2 SYDVKM. The CDR3 DNA reads as TGTGCCAGCACTAGCGGGGACGCCTACGAGCAGTACTTC. It translates to CASTSGDAYEQYF.

This clone showed up just a few times. The V call is TRBV5-1, the J call TRBJ2-7; 11 nucleotides match TRBD2. V lost 3 bases, J lost 2 bases, and 4 bases stayed unmatched. Per the germline V gene, CDR1 is SGHRS and CDR2 is YFSETQ. CDR3 length equals 15 residues. The CDR3 DNA sequence: TGCGCCAGCAGCTCCGGGACTAGCGGACCCTACGAGCAGTACTTC. This gives the protein CASSSGTSGPYEQYF.

This chain joins TRBV11-3 and TRBJ2-1; 7 bases agree with TRBD2. The CDR3 consists of 15 residues. In germline, CDR1 is SGHNT, CDR2 YENEEA. Trimming at V came to 5 bases and at J to 7 bases, leaving 11 bases not matched to a gene. The CDR3 nucleotides read TGTGCCAGCAGCCCCTACTCTAGCGGAGGAAATGAGCAGTTCTTC. This encodes CASSPYSSGGNEQFF.

The chain recombines TRBV19 with TRBJ2-7, with D maybe TRBD1 (7 bases). The CDR3 covers 15 residues. CDR1 is LNHDA, CDR2 SQIVND, per germline (reference sequence). V lost 1 base and J 1 base, leaving 11 bases between the germline ends. This CDR3 reads CASSIAAGQSYEQYF. CDR3 DNA: TGTGCCAGTAGTATAGCCGCGGGACAGTCCTACGAGCAGTACTTC.

This clone has just one count. The chain recombines TRBV29-1 with TRBJ2-2; weak D call: TRBD1 (5 bases). This CDR3 has 13 amino acids. Trimming took off 3 bases at V and 6 bases at J, with 11 bases between the two ends. Per the germline V gene, CDR1 is SQVTM and CDR2 is ANQGSEA. CDR3 in amino acids: CSVDGAGSGELFF. CDR3 bases: TGCAGCGTTGATGGGGCAGGGTCCGGGGAGCTGTTTTTT.

This rearrangement joins TRBV11-2 to TRBJ2-5; 9 nucleotides agree with TRBD1. The CDR3 runs 15 residues. J gave up 2 bases and V 1 base, and 2 bases lay outside the gene matches. Germline V gives CDR1 SGHAT, CDR2 FQNNGV. CDR3 region: CASSLAGQGQETQYF. CDR3 in DNA: TGTGCCAGCAGCTTAGCAGGACAGGGGCAAGAGACCCAGTACTTC.

The chain joins TRBV10-3 to TRBJ2-3, with 9 bases that match TRBD1. The CDR3 has 15 residues. Germline V gene sequence: CDR1 ENHRY, CDR2 SYGVKD. The junction had 5 bases not matched to a gene; V was cut back by 3 bases and J by 4 bases. The CDR3 DNA reads TGTGCCATCAGTGACCGGGACAGGGTTTCAGATACGCAGTATTTT. Translation: CAISDRDRVSDTQYF.

The V call is TRBV6-6, the J call TRBJ2-7; 10 positions match TRBD1. V was pared by 2 bases and J by 5 bases, with 3 bases of the junction left unmatched. CDR1 is MNHNY, CDR2 SVGAGI, per germline (reference sequence). There are 14 residues in the CDR3. The CDR3 loop is CASSYPTGGDEQYF. CDR3 bases: TGTGCCAGCAGTTACCCGACAGGGGGCGACGAGCAGTACTTC.

This clone has just a few counts. The chain joins TRBV5-1 to TRBJ2-3; TRBD2 is a possible D gene (6 bases). Germline V gives CDR1 SGHRS, CDR2 YFSETQ. The CDR3 extends over 15 amino acids. With 6 bases removed from V and 0 bases from J, the gap between germline ends came to 14 bases. The CDR3 region has the DNA TGCGCCAGCACCTCGACGGGGACTAGCACAGATACGCAGTATTTT. Amino acids: CASTSTGTSTDTQYF.

The count of this clone is one. V and J are TRBV7-9 and TRBJ2-2; D gene uncertain. This CDR3 comprises 14 residues. CDR1 and CDR2 (germline): SEHNR, FQNEAQ (reference sequence). The V end was cut by 7 bases, the J end by 1 base, with 10 bases between. The CDR3 DNA is TGTGCCAGCACCCGATCAGGGAACACCGGGGAGCTGTTTTTT. It translates to CASTRSGNTGELFF. Combining the CDR3 with reference TRBV7-9 and TRBJ2-2 gives the whole variable domain DTGVSQNPRHKITKRGQNVTFRCDPISEHNRLYWYRQTLGQGPEFLTYFQNEAQLEKSRLLSDRFSAERPKGSFSTLEIQRTEQGDSAMYLCASTRSGNTGELFFGEGSRLTVL.

This chain joins TRBV6-4 and TRBJ2-1, with no clear D. The V and J ends lost 3 bases and 3 bases respectively, with 6 bases between them. Germline CDR1 is MRHNA and CDR2 is SNTAGT. The CDR3 totals 13 residues. CDR3 in amino acids: CASSDSSYNEQFF. The CDR3 DNA is TGTGCCAGCAGTGATTCCAGCTACAATGAGCAGTTCTTC.

This chain connects TRBV6-1 to TRBJ2-2; weak D call: TRBD2 (6 bases). The germline V and J ends were trimmed by 4 bases and 7 bases, with 10 bases remaining between them. There are 13 residues in the CDR3. CDR1 is MNHNS and CDR2 is SASEGT in the germline V gene. CDR3 DNA sequence: TGTGCCAGCAGTGGGCAGGGAGGCGGGGAGCTGTTTTTT. Its translation: CASSGQGGGELFF.

V and J are TRBV7-2 and TRBJ2-7; 8 bases agree with TRBD1. Per the germline V gene, CDR1 is SGHTA and CDR2 is FQGNSA. The V and J ends lost 1 base and 6 bases, in that order; junction bases with no gene match: 5. This CDR3 has 14 amino acids. CDR3 bases: TGTGCCAGCAGCTTAGGGACAGGGTCATCCGAGCAGTACTTC. Translating gives CASSLGTGSSEQYF.

This clone has just a few counts. J is TRBJ1-2 and V is TRBV30; 8 nucleotides align to TRBD1. Germline loops: CDR1 GTSNPN, CDR2 SVGIG (reference sequence). The CDR3 is 17 residues long. The V gene end was trimmed by 2 bases and the J gene end by 3 bases; junction bases not matched to a gene: 14. CDR3 residues: CAWSNGAGGMQDYGYTF. In DNA form, the CDR3 reads TGTGCCTGGAGTAACGGGGCAGGGGGCATGCAGGACTATGGCTACACCTTC.

The chain uses TRBV6-6 and TRBJ2-2, with TRBD2 matching 7 bases. After removal of 2 bases from V and 0 bases from J, the junction contained 3 bases not matched to a gene. This CDR3 is built from 16 residues. Germline assignment: CDR1 MNHNY and CDR2 SVGAGI (reference sequence). The CDR3, as DNA: TGTGCCAGCAGTTACCCCAGCGGGACGAACACCGGGGAGCTGTTTTTT. Its translation: CASSYPSGTNTGELFF.

The chain links TRBV29-1 to TRBJ2-3; 10 bases are shared with TRBD1. The junction had 2 bases not matched to a gene; V was cut back by 2 bases and J by 3 bases. The germline gives CDR1 SQVTM, CDR2 ANQGSEA. This CDR3 has 14 amino acids. Here the CDR3 reads CSVEKDRGTDTQYF. The CDR3 nucleotides read TGCAGCGTTGAAAAGGACAGGGGGACAGATACGCAGTATTTT.